This T cell receptor beta chain comes out of a study of control samples from healthy donors and cancer patients. TCRdb keeps only in-frame clones here, not all; method: immunoSEQ multiplex PCR. The data hold roughly 120,000 clones, with approximately 88% observed a single time. V was cut by 0 bases and J by 5 bases, with 14 bases left in between. There are 16 residues in the CDR3. Germline values: CDR1 LGHNA, CDR2 YNFKEQ. Sequenced sample: blood. The V gene is TRBV4-2, the J gene TRBJ2-1; TRBD1 or TRBD2 may be the D gene (6 bases each). The clonotype was recovered from a man aged 45 to 65 in good health. CDR3 region: CASSQDQGRGDNEQFF. The CDR3 coding sequence is TGTGCCAGCAGCCAAGACCAGGGAAGGGGGGACAATGAGCAGTTCTTC.